The clone carrying this T cell receptor (beta chain) has more than one count but fewer than ten. The antigen is unknown. The data were produced by immunoSEQ multiplex PCR, yet TCRdb's version contains in-frame clones alone and is incomplete. Among 400,000 to 500,000 clones, 70% to 90% were seen once, and the ten largest hold less than 4.5%. Noted treatment: some 20 received Ad26.COV2.S at low or high dose, single or two shots; about 5 received placebo; per-sample allocation not given. On day 63 after the first injection, vaccine and placebo recipients gave samples. The data originate from a study of Ad26.COV2.S vaccination and SARS-CoV-2 variants. As for the study in general: Dosing was one shot or two shots 56 days apart. Findings and caveats of the study: After vaccination, substantial breadth of spike-specific CD8+ and CD4+ responses was reported. Total responses of T cells may have been underestimated by the analyses of TCR breadth and depth.

From germline, CDR1 is SGHTA and CDR2 FQGTGA. CDR3 length equals 11 residues. Trimming shortened V by 6 bases and J by 5 bases, and 7 bases separated the two germline ends. The chain employs TRBV7-3 and TRBJ1-2; no clear D. The sequencing used peripheral blood, collected in a trial of Ad26.COV2.S vaccine versus placebo. This clonotype was obtained from a person between 18 and 60 years old who received the Ad26.COV2.S COVID-19 vaccine or a placebo. The CDR3 DNA is TGTGCCAGCAGTGGCGGGTATGGCTACACCTTC. As protein: CASSGGYGYTF.